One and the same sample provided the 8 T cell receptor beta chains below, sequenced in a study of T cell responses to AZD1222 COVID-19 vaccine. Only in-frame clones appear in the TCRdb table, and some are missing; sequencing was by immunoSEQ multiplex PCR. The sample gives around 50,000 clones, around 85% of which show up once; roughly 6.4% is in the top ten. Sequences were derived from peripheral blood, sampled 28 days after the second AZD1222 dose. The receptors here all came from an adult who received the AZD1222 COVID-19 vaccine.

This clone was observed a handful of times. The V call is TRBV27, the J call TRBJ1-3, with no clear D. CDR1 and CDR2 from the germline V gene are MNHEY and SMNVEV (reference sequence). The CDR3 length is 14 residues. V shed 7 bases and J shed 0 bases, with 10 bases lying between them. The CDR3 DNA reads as TGTGCCAGCATCTGCTGGAGCTCTGGAAACACCATATATTTT. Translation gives CASICWSSGNTIYF.

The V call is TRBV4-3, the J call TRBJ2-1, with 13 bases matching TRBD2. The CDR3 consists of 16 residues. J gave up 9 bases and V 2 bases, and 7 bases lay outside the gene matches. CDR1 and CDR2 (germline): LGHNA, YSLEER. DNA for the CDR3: TGCGCCAGCAGCCAAAGGACTAGCGGGAGTTCTCTTGAGCAGTTCTTC. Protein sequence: CASSQRTSGSSLEQFF.

The CDR3 bases are TGTGCCTGGAGTAGGCTAGCGTTTAACACCGGGGAGCTGTTTTTT. Translated, it gives CAWSRLAFNTGELFF. This rearrangement joins TRBV30 to TRBJ2-2; maybe TRBD2 (6 bases). The CDR3 has 15 amino acids. Trimming pared 2 bases from V and 2 bases from J, leaving 12 bases between. CDR1 GTSNPN and CDR2 SVGIG come from the germline V gene (reference sequence).

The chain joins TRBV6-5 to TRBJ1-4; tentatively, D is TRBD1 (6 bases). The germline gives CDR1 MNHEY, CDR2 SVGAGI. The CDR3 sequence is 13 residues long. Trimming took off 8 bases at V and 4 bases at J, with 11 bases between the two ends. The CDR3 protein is CASLGGINEKLFF. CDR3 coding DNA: TGTGCCAGCCTAGGGGGAATTAATGAAAAACTGTTTTTT.

The CDR3 spells CASSQGRTYNSPLHF. The CDR3 nucleotides read TGTGCCAGCAGCCAAGGGCGCACCTATAATTCACCCCTCCACTTT. The V call is TRBV4-2, the J call TRBJ1-6; unclear D gene. CDR3 length: 15 amino acids. Germline-derived CDR1 and CDR2 are LGHNA and YNFKEQ. Trimming removed 1 base from V and 2 bases from J, with 6 bases in between.

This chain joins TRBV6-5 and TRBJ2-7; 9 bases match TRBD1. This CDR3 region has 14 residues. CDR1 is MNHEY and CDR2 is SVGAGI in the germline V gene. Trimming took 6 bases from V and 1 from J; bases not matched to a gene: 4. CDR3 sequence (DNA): TGTGCCAGCAGCAACGGACAGGGGTCCTACGAGCAGTACTTC. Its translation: CASSNGQGSYEQYF.

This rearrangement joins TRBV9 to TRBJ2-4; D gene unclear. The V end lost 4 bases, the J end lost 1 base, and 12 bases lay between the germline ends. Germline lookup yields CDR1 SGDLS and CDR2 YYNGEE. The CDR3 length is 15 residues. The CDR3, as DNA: TGTGCCAGCAGCCCCCCCGGCTCTGCCAAAAACATTCAGTACTTC. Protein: CASSPPGSAKNIQYF.

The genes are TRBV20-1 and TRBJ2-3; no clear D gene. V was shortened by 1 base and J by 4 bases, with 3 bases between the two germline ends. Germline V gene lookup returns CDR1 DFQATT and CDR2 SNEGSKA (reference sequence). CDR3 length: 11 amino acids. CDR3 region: CSARVSDTQYF. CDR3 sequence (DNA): TGCAGTGCTAGAGTATCAGATACGCAGTATTTT.